This TCR beta chain was identified in a study of CD8 T cells in ankylosing spondylitis. One entry per CDR3 protein results from TCRdb running MiXCR on the 5' RACE reads. Here the sample spans about 130,000 distinct CDR3 sequences, more than 6.5% being singletons. Study-level points and caveats: The study identified a TCR beta motif of several highly homologous variants that appeared characteristic of ankylosing spondylitis blood. Reportedly, significant enrichment of disease-linked clones occurred in matched ankylosing spondylitis synovial fluid.

This clonotype was found many times. Its cognate antigen is unknown. Germline values: CDR1 DFQATT, CDR2 SNEGSKA (reference sequence). Trimming left V 0 bases short and J 5 bases short, with 13 bases between. This CDR3 region has 14 residues. The receptor was derived from a male donor with ankylosing spondylitis or in good health (not recorded which). Specimen: blood, either unsorted or a sorted T cell fraction (not recorded which). The chain recombines TRBV20-1 with TRBJ1-1, with D tentatively TRBD1 (6 bases). This CDR3 reads CSARDSGGSTEAFF. The CDR3 DNA reads TGCAGTGCTAGAGATTCGGGGGGCAGTACTGAAGCTTTCTTT.